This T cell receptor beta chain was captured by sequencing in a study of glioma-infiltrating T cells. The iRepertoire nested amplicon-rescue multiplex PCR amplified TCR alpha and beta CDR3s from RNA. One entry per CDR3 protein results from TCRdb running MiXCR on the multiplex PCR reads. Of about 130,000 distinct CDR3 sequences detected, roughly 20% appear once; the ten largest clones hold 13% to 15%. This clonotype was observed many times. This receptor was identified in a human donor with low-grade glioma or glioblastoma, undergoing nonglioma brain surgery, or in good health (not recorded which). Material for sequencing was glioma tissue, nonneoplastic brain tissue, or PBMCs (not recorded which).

CDR3 protein: CASSLNWGQGSDTQYF. Here the CDR3 DNA reads TGTGCCAGCAGCTTAAATTGGGGACAGGGCTCAGATACGCAGTATTTT. This chain links TRBV7-6 with TRBJ2-3; the match to TRBD1 covers 9 bases. V shed 2 bases, J shed 4 bases, and the junction held 7 bases outside the gene matches. In germline, CDR1 is SGHVS, CDR2 FNYEAQ. This CDR3 is 16 amino acids long.